The T cell receptor beta chain under discussion was sequenced for a study of T cell responses to AZD1222 COVID-19 vaccine. Study-wide results and caveats: Epitopes outside B.1.351 and B.1.1.7 mutated regions reportedly drew nearly half of spike TCRs. No repertoire was sampled before or during the peak T cell response, only after it. There were vaccine-associated CD4 TCRs across spike, dominant at 160-218 and 743-854. Clonal diversity may have been underestimated, and the donors were mostly white British, with more females than males.

Notes on this clone: Antigen unknown.

Assay used: immunoSEQ multiplex PCR; TCRdb lists only in-frame clones, some missing. The table lists roughly 66,000 clones, 88% of them singletons, with 4% to 5.5% in the top ten. V lost 1 base to trimming and J lost 6 bases, with 15 bases between them. Looked up from germline, CDR1 is KGHSH and CDR2 is LQKENI. The CDR3 sequence is 16 residues long. The sample in question was peripheral blood, obtained 28 days after the second dose of the MenACWY control vaccine. The rearrangement joins TRBV18 to TRBJ1-4; maybe TRBD1 (6 bases). The TCR was taken from an adult who received the MenACWY meningococcal vaccine as a control. CDR3 sequence (DNA): TGTGCCAGCTCACCACGCGCTCAGGGGATGGATGAAAAACTGTTTTTT. It codes for CASSPRAQGMDEKLFF.